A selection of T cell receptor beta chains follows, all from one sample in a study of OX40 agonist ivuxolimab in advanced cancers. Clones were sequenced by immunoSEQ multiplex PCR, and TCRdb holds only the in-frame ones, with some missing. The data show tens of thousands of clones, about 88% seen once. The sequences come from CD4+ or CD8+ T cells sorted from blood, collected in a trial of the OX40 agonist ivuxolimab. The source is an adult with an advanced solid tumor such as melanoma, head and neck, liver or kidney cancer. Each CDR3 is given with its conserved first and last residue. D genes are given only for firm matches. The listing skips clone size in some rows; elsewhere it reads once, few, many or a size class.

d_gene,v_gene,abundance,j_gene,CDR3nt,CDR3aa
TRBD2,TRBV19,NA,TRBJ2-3,TGTGCCAGTAGTCCCCGGACTAGCGGGACTAGCACAGATACGCAGTATTTT,CASSPRTSGTSTDTQYF
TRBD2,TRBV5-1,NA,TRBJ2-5,TGCGCCAGCAGCTACGGGACTAGCGGGGCGCAAGAGACCCAGTACTTC,CASSYGTSGAQETQYF
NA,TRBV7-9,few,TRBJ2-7,TGTGCCAGCAGCTTAGACGGGGGACACTCCTACGAGCAGTACTTC,CASSLDGGHSYEQYF
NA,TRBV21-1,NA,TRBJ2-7,TGTGCCAGCACGAGGGGTGACCCAACAGGGGGATACGAGCAGTACTTC,CASTRGDPTGGYEQYF
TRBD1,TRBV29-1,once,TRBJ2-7,TGCAGCGCTGACGATACCGGGACAGGGGCCTACGAGCAGTACTTC,CSADDTGTGAYEQYF
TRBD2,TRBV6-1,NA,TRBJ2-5,TGTGCCAGCAGTGGACTAGCGGGGTCGGGTTTGCAGACCCAGTACTTC,CASSGLAGSGLQTQYF
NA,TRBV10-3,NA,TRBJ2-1,TGTGCCATCAGTGAGTACGGCCCTTACAATGAGCAGTTCTTC,CAISEYGPYNEQFF
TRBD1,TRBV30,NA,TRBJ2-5,TGTGCCTGGGGACAGGGGCCTGGGGCCCAGTACTTC,CAWGQGPGAQYF
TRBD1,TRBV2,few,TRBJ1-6,TGTGCCAGCAGTTTCCGGGACAGGGGGCGGGCGCCCCTCCACTTT,CASSFRDRGRAPLHF
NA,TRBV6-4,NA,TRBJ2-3,TGTGCCAGCAGTCCTTCGGGCAGAGGGGATACGCAGTATTTT,CASSPSGRGDTQYF
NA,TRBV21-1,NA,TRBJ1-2,NA,CASTSGRDRGRPYGYTF
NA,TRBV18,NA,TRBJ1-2,TGTGCCAGCTCACCAGACGTCTATGGCTACACCTTC,CASSPDVYGYTF
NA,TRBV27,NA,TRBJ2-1,TGTGCCAGCAGTTTTGGAGGGTCGAAGAGTAATGAGCAGTTCTTC,CASSFGGSKSNEQFF
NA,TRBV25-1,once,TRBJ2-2,TGTGCCAGCAGGAGAACCGGGGAGCTGTTTTTT,CASRRTGELFF
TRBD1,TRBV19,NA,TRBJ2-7,TGTGCCAGTAAGCGGGACAGGGGAAATTACGAGCAGTACTTC,CASKRDRGNYEQYF
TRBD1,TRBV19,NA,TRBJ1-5,TGTGCCAGTAGTTGGGACAGCAGCAATCAGCCCCAGCATTTT,CASSWDSSNQPQHF
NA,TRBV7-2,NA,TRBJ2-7,TGTGCCAGCAGCTTAGAGAGGGCTGGGCAAGGCTACGAGCAGTACTTC,CASSLERAGQGYEQYF
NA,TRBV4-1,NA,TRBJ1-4,TGCGCCAGCAGCCAAGATCAAGGCAGCTCAACTAATGAAAAACTGTTTTTT,CASSQDQGSSTNEKLFF
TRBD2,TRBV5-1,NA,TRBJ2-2,TGCGCCAGCAGCGGAGGACTAGCGGGGATTGGTAACACCGGGGAGCTGTTTTTT,CASSGGLAGIGNTGELFF
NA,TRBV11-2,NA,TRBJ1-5,TGTGCCAGCAGCTTAGGCCGGGGACGAAGCAATCAGCCCCAGCATTTT,CASSLGRGRSNQPQHF
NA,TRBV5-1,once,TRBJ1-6,TGCGCCAGCAGCTTGGGCCGGTATAATTCACCCCTCCACTTT,CASSLGRYNSPLHF
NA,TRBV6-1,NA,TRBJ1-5,TGTGCCAGCAAAGGGGTGTGGGGGCCCAATCAGCCCCAGCATTTT,CASKGVWGPNQPQHF
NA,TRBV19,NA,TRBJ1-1,TGTGCCAGTAGTCCTCGGCTTCGAACTGAAGCTTTCTTT,CASSPRLRTEAFF
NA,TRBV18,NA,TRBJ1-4,TGTGCCAGCTCACCAGGGTTGAATGAAAAACTGTTTTTT,CASSPGLNEKLFF
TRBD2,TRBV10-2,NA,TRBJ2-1,TGCGCCAGCAGTTCTAGCGGGAGCCTAACGCGAAGCTCCTACAATGAGCAGTTCTTC,CASSSSGSLTRSSYNEQFF
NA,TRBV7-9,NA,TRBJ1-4,TGTGCCAGCAGCTTAATCTACGTTGGCACTAATGAAAAACTGTTTTTT,CASSLIYVGTNEKLFF
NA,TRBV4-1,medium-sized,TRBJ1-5,TGCGCCAGCAGCCAAGTTGATTTCGGGTTTAGCAATCAGCCCCAGCATTTT,CASSQVDFGFSNQPQHF
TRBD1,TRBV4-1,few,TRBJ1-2,TGCGCCAGCAGCCAAGATCCGACAGGGCTCTATGGCTACACCTTC,CASSQDPTGLYGYTF
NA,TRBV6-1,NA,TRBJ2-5,TGTGCCAGCAGTGAAGCGCTTACACAGCTCGAGACCCAGTACTTC,CASSEALTQLETQYF
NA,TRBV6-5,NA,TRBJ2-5,TGTGCCAGCAGGGACAGTTTGGAGACCCAGTACTTC,CASRDSLETQYF
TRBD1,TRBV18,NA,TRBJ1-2,TGTGCCAGCTCACCGACAGGGGAGGTTGGCTACACCTTC,CASSPTGEVGYTF
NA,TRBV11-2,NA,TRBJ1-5,TGTGCCAGCAGCTTAGACTTCAGGGCGAGCAATCAGCCCCAGCATTTT,CASSLDFRASNQPQHF
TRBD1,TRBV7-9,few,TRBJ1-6,TGTGCCAGCAGCCCAGGACAGGAGAATTCACCCCTCCACTTT,CASSPGQENSPLHF
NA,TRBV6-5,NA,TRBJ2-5,TGTGCCACCGCCCAACGCCGAGAGACCCAGTACTTC,CATAQRRETQYF
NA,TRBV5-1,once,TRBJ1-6,TGCGCCAGCACCCGGGGCGAGAGCTCCTATAATTCACCCCTCCACTTT,CASTRGESSYNSPLHF
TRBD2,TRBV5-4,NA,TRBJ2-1,TGTGCCAGCAGCTTACTAGCGGGGGGCACCTACAATGAGCAGTTCTTC,CASSLLAGGTYNEQFF
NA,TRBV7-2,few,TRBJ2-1,TGTGCCAGCAGGGGGGGCCTAGCCACTGAGCAGTTCTTC,CASRGGLATEQFF
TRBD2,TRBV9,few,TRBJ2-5,TGTGCCAGCAGCCCTAGCGGGGGGTCGATGAAAGAGACCCAGTACTTC,CASSPSGGSMKETQYF
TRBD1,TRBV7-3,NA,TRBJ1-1,TGTGCCAGCAGCTCTGGGACAGGGAATGCTTTCTTT,CASSSGTGNAFF
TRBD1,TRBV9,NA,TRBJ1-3,TGTGCCAGCAGCGAACAGGGGGCAAGGAACACCATATATTTT,CASSEQGARNTIYF
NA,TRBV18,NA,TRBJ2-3,TGTGCCAGCTCACAATCACACCCTAGCACAGATACGCAGTATTTT,CASSQSHPSTDTQYF
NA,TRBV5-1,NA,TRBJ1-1,TGCGCCAGCAGCTTGTTGGTGAACACTGAAGCTTTCTTT,CASSLLVNTEAFF
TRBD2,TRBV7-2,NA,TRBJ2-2,TGTGCCAGCAGCTTAGTGGCTAGCGGCACGACCGGGGAGCTGTTTTTT,CASSLVASGTTGELFF